Listed below are T cell receptor beta chains from one sample, sequenced in a study of blood T cell repertoires in COVID-19. Profiling relied on immunoSEQ multiplex PCR, and the TCRdb table lists in-frame clones only, not all of them. The sample includes about half a million clones, 80% to 90% seen only once; the top ten take approximately 3%. Material: peripheral blood. These receptor sequences come from a human donor in a cohort sampled during active COVID-19. Each CDR3 is given with its conserved first and last residue. The order of the fields is clone size, CDR3 length, J gene, D gene, V gene, CDR3 DNA, CDR3 protein. A D gene is named only where the DNA matches it firmly. Not every row has a clone size; where given, it reads once, few, many or a size class.

NA 15 TRBJ1-3 NA TRBV19 TGTGCCAGTCTAAGGGGATCGGGCTCTGGAAACACCATATATTTT CASLRGSGSGNTIYF
NA 17 TRBJ2-1 NA TRBV7-2 TGTGCCAGCAGCTTGACGCGGGCGTCGAGCTCCTACAATGAGCAGTTCTTC CASSLTRASSSYNEQFF
NA 13 TRBJ2-7 NA TRBV7-8 TGTGCCAGCAGCTTAGCCCGGGGCTACGAGCAGTACTTC CASSLARGYEQYF
NA 14 TRBJ2-3 NA TRBV7-9 TGTGCCAGCAGCTTAGTGGCGGAGGCAGGTTCCCAGTATTTT CASSLVAEAGSQYF
NA 15 TRBJ1-2 NA TRBV28 TGTGCCAGCAGTTTATGGAGGGATCCCTACTATGGCTACACCTTC CASSLWRDPYYGYTF
NA 15 TRBJ1-2 NA TRBV7-9 TGTGCCAGCAGCTTAGCGACCCAGGGGAACTATGGCTACACCTTC CASSLATQGNYGYTF
NA 14 TRBJ2-1 NA TRBV4-3 TGCGCCAGCAGCCAAGATCTGGGCTCCAATGAGCAGTTCTTC CASSQDLGSNEQFF
NA 12 TRBJ1-1 NA TRBV12-3/TRBV12-4 TGTGCCAGCAGGTCAGGGGTGCTTGAAGCTTTCTTT CASRSGVLEAFF
NA 13 TRBJ2-1 NA TRBV11-2 TGTGCCAGCAGCCCCGGGTCATACAATGAGCAGTTCTTC CASSPGSYNEQFF
NA 15 TRBJ2-5 NA TRBV9 TGTGCCAGCAGCGTAGTTCCGGATCCGGGAGAGACCCAGTACTTC CASSVVPDPGETQYF
NA 16 TRBJ2-3 TRBD2 TRBV24-1 TGTGCCACCAGTGATCTGGAACTAGCGGAAACAGATACGCAGTATTTT CATSDLELAETDTQYF
NA 16 TRBJ2-1 NA TRBV7-3 TGTGCCAGCAGCGTAGACTATAGCCCGTTGGTATATGAGCAGTTCTTC CASSVDYSPLVYEQFF
few 13 TRBJ2-7 NA TRBV7-9 TGTGCCAGCAGCCCTACCACCTCCTACGAGCAGTACTTC CASSPTTSYEQYF
NA 16 TRBJ1-5 NA TRBV7-2 TGTGCCAGCAGCTTAGCAGGGGTTTATAGCAATCAGCCCCAGCATTTT CASSLAGVYSNQPQHF
NA 13 TRBJ1-4 NA TRBV29-1 TGCAGCGTCCGGGAGCATGGAAATGAAAAACTGTTTTTT CSVREHGNEKLFF
NA 15 TRBJ2-3 TRBD2 TRBV5-4 TGTGCCAGCAGCTTGACTAGCGGGAGCGCAGATACGCAGTATTTT CASSLTSGSADTQYF
NA 17 TRBJ2-2 TRBD1 TRBV5-1 TGCGCCAGCAGCGCCGGACAGGGGGCCGCGAACACCGGGGAGCTGTTTTTT CASSAGQGAANTGELFF
NA 15 TRBJ2-3 NA TRBV7-2 TGTGCCAGCAGCTTAACACTACGGGGACTTTCTCCGCAGTATTTT CASSLTLRGLSPQYF
NA 14 TRBJ2-7 TRBD1 TRBV30 TGTGCCTGGGATTTGGGGACAGGACCCTACGAGCAGTACTTC CAWDLGTGPYEQYF
once 14 TRBJ2-3 TRBD1 TRBV18 TGTGCCAGCTCACAGGGGGCGCGAACAGATACGCAGTATTTT CASSQGARTDTQYF
NA 16 TRBJ2-2 TRBD1 TRBV7-2 TGTGCCAGCAGACAAAGGACAGGGGGCAAAGCCGGGGAGCTGTTTTTT CASRQRTGGKAGELFF
NA 15 TRBJ1-3 NA TRBV11-2 TGTGCCAGCAGCTTAGGCGGAATTACTGGAAACACCATATATTTT CASSLGGITGNTIYF
NA 16 TRBJ1-2 TRBD1 TRBV7-3 TGTGCCAGCAGCCCCTCCTCGACAGGGGGCCGGTATGGCTACACCTTC CASSPSSTGGRYGYTF
NA 15 TRBJ1-1 TRBD1 TRBV5-8 TGTGCCAGCAGCTTGAGGGACAGGGGTGGCACTGAAGCTTTCTTT CASSLRDRGGTEAFF
NA 13 TRBJ2-7 NA TRBV7-3 TGTGCCAGCAGCTTAACAGGGAAGGGGGAGCAGTACTTC CASSLTGKGEQYF
NA 15 TRBJ2-7 NA TRBV7-8 TGTGCCAGCACCCCCCTAGCTTCCTTTTCCTACGAGCAGTACTTC CASTPLASFSYEQYF
once 15 TRBJ2-7 TRBD2 TRBV14 TGTGCCAGCAGCCAAGAACTAGCGGAATCCTACGAGCAGTACTTC CASSQELAESYEQYF
NA 13 TRBJ2-7 TRBD1 TRBV29-1 TGCAGCGTTTCGACAGGGGGCTCAGACGAGCAGTACTTC CSVSTGGSDEQYF
NA 12 TRBJ1-1 NA TRBV19 TGTGCCAGTACTGGGGACTACACTGAAGCTTTCTTT CASTGDYTEAFF
NA 14 TRBJ2-3 TRBD2 TRBV7-7 TGTGCTAGCAGCGACGGACTAGGAACAGATACGCAGTATTTT CASSDGLGTDTQYF
NA 15 TRBJ2-1 NA TRBV30 TGTGCCTGTATTGATCCCGGGACTGGATACAATGAGCAGTTCTTC CACIDPGTGYNEQFF
once 15 TRBJ2-5 NA TRBV7-3 TGTGCCAGCAGCCCGGCTTGGGGAGGAAGGGAGACCCAGTACTTC CASSPAWGGRETQYF
NA 14 TRBJ2-7 TRBD2 TRBV5-1 TGCGCCAGCAGTGAAACTAGCGGATCCTACGAGCAGTACTTC CASSETSGSYEQYF
NA 19 TRBJ2-1 NA TRBV9 TGTGCCAGCAGCGTAGCTGATTCAGGGGGACTGAGCTCCTACAATGAGCAGTTCTTC CASSVADSGGLSSYNEQFF
NA 16 TRBJ2-7 TRBD2 TRBV9 TGTGCCAGCAGCCCCCGAGGGGTGGGGGGGAGTTACGAGCAGTACTTC CASSPRGVGGSYEQYF